This T cell receptor beta chain was documented in a study of cytomegalovirus exposure and HLA in healthy donors. Study as a whole: The same platform was used for the 130 or so validation repertoires and the roughly 680 first-cohort repertoires, a later analysis reported.

Only in-frame clones appear in the TCRdb table, and some are missing; sequencing was by immunoSEQ multiplex PCR. The data show approximately 120,000 clones, around 90% seen once. Germline assignment: CDR1 SGHNT and CDR2 YYREEE (reference sequence). The CDR3 is 13 residues long. V dropped 5 bases and J dropped 1 base, with 9 bases sitting between them. V is TRBV5-4 and J is TRBJ1-1; D is undetermined. The sequence derives from a woman aged 18-35 years in good health and CMV-seronegative. The material sequenced was PBMCs. The DNA of the CDR3 is TGTGCCAGCAGGGGAGACACGAACACTGAAGCTTTCTTT. Translated, it gives CASRGDTNTEAFF.